The T cell receptor (beta chain) under discussion was sequenced for a study of T-cell reconstitution after alpha-beta-depleted transplantation in children. General observations from the study: Newly made T cells mostly supplied T-cell counts and diversity one year after transplant. Some patients' high day-60 TCRbeta diversity was attributed to recipient cells surviving conditioning. About two months after transplant, alpha-beta T cells reportedly came from several hundred expanded graft clones.

Turning to this clonotype: No antigen is known for it. A much larger clonotype is one base distant, so this may be a read error.

Unique molecular identifiers were built into the TCRbeta library. TCRdb re-analysed the PCR reads in MiXCR, keeping a single row per CDR3 protein. The sample shows 70,000 or so distinct CDR3 sequences, approximately 10% of them seen only once. The CDR3 length is 14 residues. V gave up 8 bases and J gave up 8 bases; unmatched junction bases: 12. The sequencing used PBMCs, collected before TCRalphabeta/CD19-depleted stem cell transplant. This chain uses TRBV5-3 with TRBJ2-1, with 8 bases fitting TRBD2. TRBV5-3 falls under the ORF class, with uncertain function. The receptor was isolated from a boy aged 5-17 years with acute myeloid leukemia, due to receive a stem cell transplant. CDR3 sequence (DNA): TGTGCCAGGAGCGCAGGACTAGCTGACGATGAGCAGTTCTTC. The encoded protein is CARSAGLADDEQFF.